Each of the 20 T cell receptor beta chains below was sequenced from the same sample in a study of cytomegalovirus exposure and HLA in healthy donors. The PCR used 60 Vbeta and 13 Jbeta primers. The protocol was immunoSEQ multiplex PCR, while the TCRdb copy is restricted to in-frame clones and leaves out a portion. This sample has roughly 140,000 clones, with around 79% found just once. The sequenced sample was PBMCs. Receptor source: a man aged 25 to 45 in good health and CMV-seropositive.

Sample share makes this clone medium-sized. The chain combines TRBV28 with TRBJ1-2; TRBD1 matches at 7 bases. From germline, CDR1 is MDHEN and CDR2 SYDVKM. The length of the CDR3 is 13 residues. V was clipped by 6 bases and J by 6 bases; unmatched bases: 7. The chain's CDR3 is CASRWIRGDGYTF. DNA of the CDR3: TGTGCCAGCAGGTGGATCAGGGGGGATGGCTACACCTTC.

The genes are TRBV5-6 and TRBJ1-3; TRBD1 aligns across 10 bases. V shed 1 base and J 6 bases; nucleotides not matched to a gene: 1. Germline V gene sequence: CDR1 SGHDT, CDR2 YYEEEE. This CDR3 is built from 14 residues. The CDR3 loop reads CASSLRQGANTIYF. CDR3 nucleotides: TGTGCCAGCAGCTTGCGACAGGGGGCAAACACCATATATTTT.

The rearrangement links TRBV30 to TRBJ2-3; D is ambiguous. Trimming took 1 base from V and 6 from J, leaving 17 bases between them. CDR1 and CDR2 (germline): GTSNPN, SVGIG (reference sequence). The CDR3 is made up of 15 amino acids. The CDR3, as DNA: TGTGCCTGGAGTGCCCCGCCTAGAGAATACGATACGCAGTATTTT. Translated, it gives CAWSAPPREYDTQYF.

This chain links TRBV28 with TRBJ1-5; TRBD1 matches at 10 bases. With V trimmed by 6 bases and J by 3 bases, 5 bases remained unmatched. CDR3 length: 15 residues. Germline loops: CDR1 MDHEN, CDR2 SYDVKM. In DNA, the CDR3 is TGTGCCAGCAGGGGACAGGGGAGTTACAATCAGCCCCAGCATTTT. Amino acid sequence: CASRGQGSYNQPQHF.

The chain employs TRBV6-1 and TRBJ1-6; 10 bases align to TRBD1. The CDR3 extends over 15 amino acids. Trimming took 4 bases from V and 7 from J; bases not matched to a gene: 4. Germline lookup yields CDR1 MNHNS and CDR2 SASEGT. The CDR3 protein is CASSGGTGVNSPLHF. CDR3 sequence (DNA): TGTGCCAGCAGTGGGGGGACAGGGGTAAATTCACCCCTCCACTTT.

The chain employs TRBV14 and TRBJ1-2; 8 bases agree with TRBD1. The junction had 11 bases not matched to a gene; V was cut back by 10 bases and J by 4 bases. Germline V gives CDR1 SGHDN, CDR2 FVKESK. The CDR3 is 14 amino acids. This chain's CDR3 is CATSDRANGYGYTF. CDR3 sequence (DNA): TGTGCCACCTCGGACAGGGCGAACGGCTATGGCTACACCTTC.

The chain links TRBV11-2 to TRBJ2-1; TRBD1 might be the D (6 bases). The V gene's germline CDR1 is SGHAT and CDR2 FQNNGV. The CDR3 totals 13 residues. V was pared by 5 bases and J by 6 bases, with 11 bases between. CDR3: CASSEHRVNEQFF. The CDR3 DNA reads as TGTGCCAGCAGCGAGCACAGGGTCAATGAGCAGTTCTTC.

The rearrangement uses TRBV19 and TRBJ1-2; perhaps TRBD1 as D (5 bases). The V and J ends lost 5 bases and 0 bases respectively, with 10 bases between them. Per germline, CDR1 LNHDA and CDR2 SQIVND (reference sequence). The CDR3 has 14 residues. In nucleotides, the CDR3 is TGTGCCAGTAGTCCAGGGATTGCTAACTATGGCTACACCTTC. Translating gives CASSPGIANYGYTF.

This chain connects TRBV7-7 to TRBJ2-3; TRBD2 is a possible D gene (7 bases). Germline V gene sequence: CDR1 SSHAT, CDR2 FNYEAQ (reference sequence). V lost 5 bases and J lost 5, with 14 bases in between. CDR3 length: 14 residues. The CDR3 region has the DNA TGTGCCAGCAGCCCTAGCGGAGGGGGAGATACGCAGTATTTT. This gives the protein CASSPSGGGDTQYF.

V gene TRBV7-9 combines with J gene TRBJ1-2; D is unclear. The CDR3 totals 11 residues. Germline values: CDR1 SEHNR, CDR2 FQNEAQ (reference sequence). Trimming took 5 bases from V and 8 from J, leaving 9 bases between them. The CDR3 is CASSELRGYTF. As DNA, the CDR3 is TGTGCCAGCAGCGAGTTGCGGGGCTACACCTTC.

The chain employs TRBV7-8 and TRBJ1-5; 7 bases are a match to TRBD1. The CDR3 is made up of 14 amino acids. The V and J ends lost 1 base and 7 bases, in that order; junction bases with no gene match: 4. Germline lookup yields CDR1 SGHVS and CDR2 FQNEAQ. In DNA form, the CDR3 reads TGTGCCAGCAGCTTAGTAGAGGGGGCCCAGCCCCAGCATTTT. It yields the protein CASSLVEGAQPQHF. The entire variable domain, with the rest obtained from reference TRBV7-8 and TRBJ1-5, is as follows: GAGVSQSPRYKVAKRGQDVALRCDPISGHVSLFWYQQALGQGPEFLTYFQNEAQLDKSGLPSDRFFAERPEGSVSTLKIQRTQQEDSAVYLCASSLVEGAQPQHFGDGTRLSIL.

V usage is TRBV7-8 and J usage is TRBJ1-5, with 9 nucleotides matching TRBD1. The germline V gene has CDR1 SGHVS and CDR2 FQNEAQ. V dropped 5 bases and J dropped 2; count of bases not matched to a gene: 7. The CDR3 sequence is 16 residues long. The CDR3 here is CASSPWTGDGNQPQHF. CDR3 DNA sequence: TGTGCCAGCAGCCCCTGGACAGGGGACGGCAATCAGCCCCAGCATTTT.

To note about this clone: Within the sample, other DNA sequences also encode this same CDR3. This chain uses TRBV6-5 with TRBJ2-7; TRBD1 aligns across 9 bases. Trimming took 9 bases from V and 2 from J; bases not matched to a gene: 5. CDR1 and CDR2 from the germline V gene are MNHEY and SVGAGI. CDR3 length equals 13 residues. The CDR3 DNA sequence: TGTGCCAGTTCGGGACAGGGACCCTACGAGCAGTACTTC. It is translated as CASSGQGPYEQYF.

The CDR3 bases are TGTGCCAGCAGCTTGGGGAGAAATCAGCCCCAGCATTTT. Translated: CASSLGRNQPQHF. The rearrangement uses TRBV5-6 and TRBJ1-5; no firm D call. The CDR3 is 13 residues long. Germline loops: CDR1 SGHDT, CDR2 YYEEEE. With 0 bases removed from V and 4 bases from J, the gap between germline ends came to 5 bases.

The chain recombines TRBV6-6 with TRBJ2-1; perhaps TRBD2 as D (5 bases). Germline V gene data show CDR1 as MNHNY and CDR2 as SVGAGI (reference sequence). Between the trimmed V and J ends, which lost 7 bases and 0 bases, there was a span of 13 bases. The CDR3 runs to 15 residues. CDR3 bases: TGTGCCAGCAAGGATCGGGGAAGCTCCTACAATGAGCAGTTCTTC. Translating it yields CASKDRGSSYNEQFF.

Remarks on this clone: The identical CDR3 is also encoded by other nucleotide sequences in the sample. The chain recombines TRBV6-5 with TRBJ2-1; tentative D call: TRBD2 (7 bases). The V gene lost 6 bases and the J gene lost 8 bases, with 20 bases spanning the gap. Germline V gives CDR1 MNHEY, CDR2 SVGAGI. The length of the CDR3 is 15 residues. The CDR3 is CASSPPGGLVDEQFF. The CDR3 DNA follows: TGTGCCAGCAGCCCACCGGGGGGCTTAGTCGATGAGCAGTTCTTC.

The rearrangement joins TRBV5-1 to TRBJ1-1; D is perhaps TRBD1 (5 bases). Germline CDR1 SGHRS, CDR2 YFSETQ. With 4 bases removed from V and 1 base from J, the gap between germline ends came to 14 bases. The CDR3 consists of 15 residues. CDR3 residues: CASSDKVGGNTEAFF. The DNA for the CDR3 is TGCGCCAGCAGCGATAAGGTGGGGGGGAACACTGAAGCTTTCTTT.

This clone was observed a handful of times. The J gene is TRBJ2-2, the V gene TRBV7-6; TRBD2 agrees at 10 bases. Per the germline V gene, CDR1 is SGHVS and CDR2 is FNYEAQ. The CDR3 covers 15 residues. V shed 8 bases, J shed 4 bases, and the junction held 7 bases outside the gene matches. The CDR3 nucleotides are TGTGCCAGCCACTTAGCGGGGGGAGCCACCGGGGAGCTGTTTTTT. This encodes CASHLAGGATGELFF.

The rearrangement links TRBV2 to TRBJ1-4, with D possibly TRBD1 on 5 matching bases. Germline assignment: CDR1 SNHLY and CDR2 FYNNEI. There are 16 residues in the CDR3. Trimming removed 5 bases from V and 2 bases from J, with 15 bases in between. This CDR3 reads CASSTGRVGTNEKLFF. In DNA form, the CDR3 reads TGTGCCAGCAGTACCGGCAGGGTCGGGACTAATGAAAAACTGTTTTTT.

This chain uses TRBV19 with TRBJ1-2; D is unresolved. Trimming removed 7 bases from V and 4 bases from J, with 10 bases in between. This CDR3 comprises 12 residues. Germline CDR1 and CDR2: LNHDA and SQIVND (reference sequence). The DNA of the CDR3 is TGTGCCAGTACCACGGGTAGCTATGGCTACACCTTC. It codes for CASTTGSYGYTF. Using reference TRBV19 and TRBJ1-2 for the parts outside the CDR3, the full variable domain is DGGITQSPKYLFRKEGQNVTLSCEQNLNHDAMYWYRQDPGQGLRLIYYSQIVNDFQKGDIAEGYSVSREKKESFPLTVTSAQKNPTAFYLCASTTGSYGYTFGSGTRLTVV.